Listed here are 25 T cell receptor beta chains from one sample, sequenced in a study of blood T cell repertoires in COVID-19 (dated by TCRdb to between 2020 and 2021). Library preparation employed the immunoSEQ multiplex PCR assay. TCRdb carries this immuneACCESS record with in-frame sequences only. Its versions omit some clonotypes, under half of them owing to an unresolved V gene in the studies checked, with the rest unexplained. Within this sample are around 130,000 clones, with 75% to 85% of them counted one time only. Jointly, the top ten make up over 10% of the sample. The sequencing input was peripheral blood. The source is a human donor in a cohort sampled during active COVID-19.

This clone appeared a few times. V gene TRBV27 combines with J gene TRBJ1-6; D possibly corresponds to TRBD1 (5 bases). This CDR3 contains 14 residues. CDR1 is MNHEY, CDR2 SMNVEV, per germline (reference sequence). Between the trimmed V and J ends, which lost 3 bases and 6 bases, there was a span of 9 bases. CDR3 protein: CASSFPGPNSPLHF. The CDR3 nucleotides read TGTGCCAGCAGTTTTCCAGGGCCTAATTCACCCCTCCACTTT.

The DNA of the CDR3 is TGTGCCAGCAGCGTGGGACAGTCCAGGCCCTACGAGCAGTACTTC. The encoded protein is CASSVGQSRPYEQYF. The chain has TRBV9 and TRBJ2-7, with 7 bases aligning to TRBD1. The V and J ends lost 2 bases and 2 bases, in that order; junction bases with no gene match: 7. Per the germline V gene, CDR1 is SGDLS and CDR2 is YYNGEE. The CDR3 is made up of 15 amino acids.

V is TRBV7-9 and J is TRBJ2-2; TRBD2 matches 10 bases. Germline-derived CDR1 and CDR2 are SEHNR and FQNEAQ (reference sequence). With 3 bases clipped from V and 0 bases from J, the junction kept 4 bases outside the gene matches. The CDR3 totals 17 residues. Written as DNA, the CDR3 is TGTGCCAGCAGCTTTCCAGCGGGGGGGTCGAACACCGGGGAGCTGTTTTTT. This gives the protein CASSFPAGGSNTGELFF.

On this clone itself: At the DNA level, this CDR3 is encoded by other sequences in the same sample as well. The rearrangement uses TRBV4-2 and TRBJ2-1, with 12 bases that match TRBD2. The CDR3 length is 14 residues. J lost 8 bases, V lost 1 base, and 0 bases had no gene match. The V gene's germline CDR1 is LGHNA and CDR2 YNFKEQ. Written as DNA, the CDR3 is TGTGCCAGCAGCCAAGGGACTAGCGGGGATGAGCAGTTCTTC. It codes for CASSQGTSGDEQFF.

The rearrangement uses TRBV19 and TRBJ2-5; 8 bases align to TRBD2. V dropped 3 bases and J dropped 0; count of bases not matched to a gene: 6. CDR3 length: 16 amino acids. Germline V gene data show CDR1 as LNHDA and CDR2 as SQIVND (reference sequence). The CDR3 DNA follows: TGTGCCAGTAGTATCCAGCGGGGGCCCAACCAAGAGACCCAGTACTTC. Its protein product is CASSIQRGPNQETQYF.

The gene calls are TRBV6-5 and TRBJ2-5; D is unresolved. Trimming cost V 6 bases and J 3 bases, with 14 bases left between them. Germline CDR1 MNHEY, CDR2 SVGAGI. This CDR3 contains 14 residues. The CDR3 nucleotides are TGTGCCAGCAGGATCAGTGGTGCCGAAGAGACCCAGTACTTC. Translation gives CASRISGAEETQYF.

This chain joins TRBV6-5 and TRBJ1-3; D unresolved. Trimming stripped 0 bases from V and 0 bases from J, with 6 bases between. The CDR3 runs 15 residues. Germline CDR1 MNHEY, CDR2 SVGAGI. The CDR3 sequence: CASSYSSNSGNTIYF. The DNA of the CDR3 is TGTGCCAGCAGTTACTCGTCCAACTCTGGAAACACCATATATTTT.

This rearrangement joins TRBV7-2 to TRBJ1-2, with 7 bases fitting TRBD1. V lost 4 bases to trimming and J lost 1 base; unmatched junction nucleotides: 9. CDR3 length: 16 amino acids. CDR1 is SGHTA, CDR2 FQGNSA, per germline. The CDR3 DNA reads as TGTGCCAGCAGCTCCGCCGGGACAGATTTTAACTATGGCTACACCTTC. As protein: CASSSAGTDFNYGYTF.

The chain carries TRBV5-1 and TRBJ1-1, with no clear D. V was shortened by 5 bases and J by 4 bases, with 15 bases between the two germline ends. CDR1 is SGHRS, CDR2 YFSETQ, per germline. The CDR3 contains 14 residues. CDR3 coding DNA: TGCGCCAGCAGTGATACTCTGCGGTCCACTGAAGCTTTCTTT. Encoded protein: CASSDTLRSTEAFF.

This chain uses TRBV19 with TRBJ2-7, with 8 bases fitting TRBD1. Germline-derived CDR1 and CDR2 are LNHDA and SQIVND (reference sequence). The CDR3 covers 15 residues. V dropped 3 bases and J dropped 6; count of bases not matched to a gene: 10. The CDR3 nucleotides read TGTGCCAGTAGTATCCAAGGACAGGGCCATCGCGAGCAGTACTTC. Translation: CASSIQGQGHREQYF.

The chain is built from TRBV7-9 and TRBJ2-5; D perhaps matches TRBD1 (5 bases). This CDR3 contains 14 residues. CDR1 and CDR2 from the germline V gene are SEHNR and FQNEAQ (reference sequence). V gave up 3 bases and J gave up 1 base, with 9 bases separating them. CDR3 residues: CASSLAGIQETQYF. The CDR3 nucleotides read TGTGCCAGCAGCTTGGCAGGGATCCAAGAGACCCAGTACTTC. The full variable domain, with the rest looked up from reference TRBV7-9 and TRBJ2-5, is DTGVSQNPRHKITKRGQNVTFRCDPISEHNRLYWYRQTLGQGPEFLTYFQNEAQLEKSRLLSDRFSAERPKGSFSTLEIQRTEQGDSAMYLCASSLAGIQETQYFGPGTRLLVL.

The chain links TRBV2 to TRBJ1-3; D may be TRBD1 (5 bases). There are 14 residues in the CDR3. Looked up from germline, CDR1 is SNHLY and CDR2 is FYNNEI. V was cut by 4 bases and J by 0 bases, with 7 bases left in between. CDR3 region: CASSAGFSGNTIYF. DNA for the CDR3: TGTGCCAGCAGTGCAGGGTTCTCTGGAAACACCATATATTTT.

The V gene is TRBV2, the J gene TRBJ1-2; 8 nucleotides line up with TRBD1. Losses at the gene ends were 4 bases for V and 2 bases for J; bases not matched to a gene: 6. Germline V gene sequence: CDR1 SNHLY, CDR2 FYNNEI. The CDR3 loop spans 15 amino acids. CDR3 sequence: CASSGTGIENYGYTF. The CDR3 bases are TGTGCCAGCAGTGGGACAGGGATCGAGAACTATGGCTACACCTTC.

The chain joins TRBV6-1 to TRBJ1-1; no reliable D call. Trimming removed 3 bases from V and 4 bases from J, with 18 bases in between. This CDR3 is 16 amino acids long. Germline assignment: CDR1 MNHNS and CDR2 SASEGT. The DNA for the CDR3 is TGTGCCAGCAGTGAGTTTCAGTGGTCTGGTTTCACTGAAGCTTTCTTT. As protein: CASSEFQWSGFTEAFF.

V gene TRBV13 combines with J gene TRBJ2-1, with a weak D call TRBD2 (6 bases). Trimming took off 5 bases at V and 5 bases at J, with 16 bases between the two ends. This CDR3 is 15 amino acids long. Germline CDR1 and CDR2: PRHDT and FYEKMQ (reference sequence). CDR3 in amino acids: CASSPRGIPNNEQFF. CDR3 bases: TGTGCCAGCAGCCCCCGGGGGATACCTAACAATGAGCAGTTCTTC.

The chain carries TRBV5-1 and TRBJ1-5, with D possibly being TRBD1 (6 bases). The V end was cut by 4 bases, the J end by 9 bases, with 17 bases between. Germline V lookup: CDR1 SGHRS, CDR2 YFSETQ. This CDR3 region has 14 residues. The CDR3 protein is CASSAGTYDGPQHF. In DNA, the CDR3 is TGCGCCAGCAGCGCCGGGACATACGATGGGCCCCAGCATTTT.

The CDR3 DNA follows: TGTGCCAGCAGCTTAGAGGTGGAAGGGGGTTTAGCCTACAATGAGCAGTTCTTC. This encodes CASSLEVEGGLAYNEQFF. The J gene is TRBJ2-1, the V gene TRBV7-6, with TRBD1 as a possible D gene (6 bases). V was shortened by 1 base and J by 2 bases, with 18 bases between the two germline ends. This CDR3 contains 18 residues. Germline-derived CDR1 and CDR2 are SGHVS and FNYEAQ.

The chain employs TRBV18 and TRBJ2-1, with 9 positions matching TRBD2. The V gene's germline CDR1 is KGHSH and CDR2 LQKENI. J was trimmed by 7 bases and V by 1 base; bases with no gene match: 2. This CDR3 has 14 residues. The CDR3, as DNA: TGTGCCAGCTCACCACTAGCGGGGGCGAATGAGCAGTTCTTC. This encodes CASSPLAGANEQFF.

The chain is built from TRBV2 and TRBJ1-2, with D possibly being TRBD1 (6 bases). Germline assignment: CDR1 SNHLY and CDR2 FYNNEI. The CDR3 contains 14 residues. Trimming removed 3 bases from V and 4 bases from J, with 12 bases in between. CDR3 nucleotides: TGTGCCAGCAGTGACTATTTGGACAGCTATGGCTACACCTTC. Translation: CASSDYLDSYGYTF.

The V and J genes are TRBV5-4 and TRBJ1-3; tentative D call: TRBD1 (6 bases). Germline V gene lookup returns CDR1 SGHNT and CDR2 YYREEE (reference sequence). The CDR3 loop spans 15 amino acids. V was trimmed by 2 bases and J by 0 bases, leaving 9 bases between them. CDR3 bases: TGTGCCAGCAGCTTCCAGGGGCCCTCTGGAAACACCATATATTTT. It specifies CASSFQGPSGNTIYF.

The rearrangement joins TRBV28 to TRBJ1-2; 7 nucleotides align to TRBD1. Trimming cost V 8 bases and J 3 bases; bases outside gene matches: 3. Germline CDR1 and CDR2: MDHEN and SYDVKM. The CDR3 is made up of 12 amino acids. DNA for the CDR3: TGTGCCAGCGGTACAGGGGACTATGGCTACACCTTC. This gives the protein CASGTGDYGYTF.

This chain uses TRBV24-1 with TRBJ1-4; D unclear. Germline values: CDR1 KGHDR, CDR2 SFDVKD. Trimming removed 0 bases at V and 1 base at J, with 11 bases between. This CDR3 spans 17 amino acids. The DNA for the CDR3 is TGTGCCACCAGTGATTTGCAGGCCCCGCGAACTAATGAAAAACTGTTTTTT. Translating it yields CATSDLQAPRTNEKLFF.

The rearrangement joins TRBV6-4 to TRBJ2-3; TRBD1 is a possible D gene (5 bases). CDR1 is MRHNA, CDR2 SNTAGT, per germline. This CDR3 has 16 residues. V was pared by 6 bases and J by 9 bases, with 25 bases between. The CDR3 DNA reads TGTGCCAGCAGCAAGACAGCAACCCACGACTTAGGGACGCAGTATTTT. It codes for CASSKTATHDLGTQYF.

This clone was detected a few times. The rearrangement joins TRBV4-2 to TRBJ2-1, with 12 bases fitting TRBD2. This CDR3 spans 16 amino acids. Trimming cost V 0 bases and J 9 bases; bases outside gene matches: 6. The germline gives CDR1 LGHNA, CDR2 YNFKEQ. The CDR3 coding sequence is TGTGCCAGCAGCCAAGAGCTAGCGGGGGGGCCGCTTGAGCAGTTCTTC. Its protein product is CASSQELAGGPLEQFF.

The gene calls are TRBV5-4 and TRBJ1-6; possibly TRBD1 for D (6 bases). V was clipped by 0 bases and J by 7 bases, with 8 bases between them. This CDR3 spans 14 amino acids. Germline CDR1 SGHNT, CDR2 YYREEE (reference sequence). CDR3 bases: TGTGCCAGCAGCTTGGGGACAGTAAATTCACCCCTCCACTTT. It codes for CASSLGTVNSPLHF.